This T cell receptor beta chain was sequenced for a study of blood T cell repertoires in COVID-19. Some clones are missing from TCRdb's copy, which holds only in-frame ones; the method was immunoSEQ multiplex PCR. The table records under 200,000 clones, roughly 91% of them present only once. V dropped 8 bases and J dropped 0 bases, with 10 bases sitting between them. Looked up from germline, CDR1 is MNHEY and CDR2 is SVGAGI. The CDR3 runs to 14 residues. V and J are TRBV6-5 and TRBJ2-2, with D possibly TRBD1 on 6 matching bases. The source is a man between 18 and 29 years old with acute or convalescent COVID-19. The sample comprised peripheral blood. This chain's CDR3 is CASQDSSNTGELFF. DNA of the CDR3: TGTGCCAGCCAGGACAGCTCGAACACCGGGGAGCTGTTTTTT.